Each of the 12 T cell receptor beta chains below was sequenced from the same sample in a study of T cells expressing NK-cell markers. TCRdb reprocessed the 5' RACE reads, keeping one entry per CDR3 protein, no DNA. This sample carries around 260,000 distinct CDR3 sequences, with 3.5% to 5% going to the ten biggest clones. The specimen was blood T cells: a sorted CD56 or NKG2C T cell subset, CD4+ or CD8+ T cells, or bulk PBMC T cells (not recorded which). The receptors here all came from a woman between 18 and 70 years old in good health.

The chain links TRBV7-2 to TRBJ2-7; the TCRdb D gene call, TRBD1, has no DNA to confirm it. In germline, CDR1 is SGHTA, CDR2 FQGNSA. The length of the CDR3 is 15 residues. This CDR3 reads CASSLGTGSTYEQYF.

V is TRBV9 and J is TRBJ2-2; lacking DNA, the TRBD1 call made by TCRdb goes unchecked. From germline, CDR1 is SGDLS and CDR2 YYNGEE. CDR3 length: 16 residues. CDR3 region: CASSVTGQGSTGELFF.

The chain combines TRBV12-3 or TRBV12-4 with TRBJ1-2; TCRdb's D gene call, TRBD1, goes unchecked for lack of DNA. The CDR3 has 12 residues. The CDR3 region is CASSPDRVGYTF.

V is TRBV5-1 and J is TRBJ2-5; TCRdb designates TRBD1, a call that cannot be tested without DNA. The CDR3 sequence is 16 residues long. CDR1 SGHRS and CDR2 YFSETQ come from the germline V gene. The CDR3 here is CASSLAGGGGQETQYF.

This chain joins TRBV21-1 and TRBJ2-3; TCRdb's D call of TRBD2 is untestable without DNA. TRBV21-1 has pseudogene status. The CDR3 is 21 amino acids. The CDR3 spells CASSTHRDLAGGWDSTDTQYF.

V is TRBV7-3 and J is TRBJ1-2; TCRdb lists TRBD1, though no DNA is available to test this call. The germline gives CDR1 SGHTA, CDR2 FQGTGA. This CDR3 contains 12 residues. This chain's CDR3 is CASSAGTGGYTF.

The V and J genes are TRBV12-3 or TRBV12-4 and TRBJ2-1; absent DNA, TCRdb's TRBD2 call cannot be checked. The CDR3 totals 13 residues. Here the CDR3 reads CASTTRRGHEQFF.

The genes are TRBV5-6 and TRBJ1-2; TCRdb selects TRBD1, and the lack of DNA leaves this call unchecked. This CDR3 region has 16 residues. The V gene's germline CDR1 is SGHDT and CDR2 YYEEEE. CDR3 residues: CASSLGTGGVLYGYTF.

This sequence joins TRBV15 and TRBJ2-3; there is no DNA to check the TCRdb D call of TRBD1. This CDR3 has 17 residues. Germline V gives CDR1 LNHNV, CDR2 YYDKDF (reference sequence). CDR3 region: CATSGARQGISVYTQYF.

CDR3 residues: CASSLGSSSYNSPLHF. The V gene is TRBV7-3, the J gene TRBJ1-6. CDR3 size: 16 residues. The germline gives CDR1 SGHTA, CDR2 FQGTGA. Filled out from reference TRBV7-3 and TRBJ1-6, the complete variable domain reads GAGVSQTPSNKVTEKGKYVELRCDPISGHTALYWYRQSLGQGPEFLIYFQGTGAADDSGLPNDRFFAVRPEGSVSTLKIQRTERGDSAVYLCASSLGSSSYNSPLHFGNGTRLTVT.

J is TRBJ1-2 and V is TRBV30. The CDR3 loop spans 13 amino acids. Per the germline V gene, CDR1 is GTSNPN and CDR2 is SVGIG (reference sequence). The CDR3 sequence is CAWSARGVYGYTF.

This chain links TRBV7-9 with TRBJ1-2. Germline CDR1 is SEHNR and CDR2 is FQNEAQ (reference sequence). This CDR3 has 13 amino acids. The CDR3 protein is CASSPLRGGGYTF.